These T cell receptor beta chains were read from a single sample in a study of blood T cell repertoires in COVID-19. Profiled with immunoSEQ multiplex PCR; TCRdb holds only in-frame clones, not every one. The sample includes 150,000 to 200,000 clones, around 79% of them seen just once. Sequences were obtained from peripheral blood. The receptors shown here come from a woman aged 70 to 79 with acute or convalescent COVID-19. Each CDR3 is given with its conserved first and last residue. The D gene is left open where the match is weak. Not all rows give a size; the values are once, few, many and, for expanded clones, a class.

v_gene	d_gene	abundance	j_gene	CDR3nt	CDR3aa
TRBV27	TRBD1	NA	TRBJ1-1	TGTGCCAGCAGCCCATTGGCGCCTCAGGGGGCAAGGAACACTGAAGCTTTCTTT	CASSPLAPQGARNTEAFF
TRBV2	TRBD1	NA	TRBJ2-7	TGTGCCAGCAGTGAAATCCGGACAGGGAGTTACGAGCAGTACTTC	CASSEIRTGSYEQYF
TRBV4-1	TRBD1	NA	TRBJ1-2	TGCGCCAGCAGCCAAGGATGGGACAGCTATGGCTACACCTTC	CASSQGWDSYGYTF
TRBV13	NA	NA	TRBJ1-4	TGTGCCAGCAGCTTACGGGGGGGATCTAATGAAAAACTGTTTTTT	CASSLRGGSNEKLFF
TRBV5-1	TRBD2	few	TRBJ2-3	TGCGCCAGCAGCAGACTAGCGGAGGACACAGATACGCAGTATTTT	CASSRLAEDTDTQYF
TRBV6-1	TRBD1	NA	TRBJ2-5	TGTGCCAGCAGCCCAGGGGGTGAGACCCAGTACTTC	CASSPGGETQYF
TRBV7-9	NA	NA	TRBJ1-5	TGTGCCAGCAGCTTTTCAGGCGATCAGCCCCAGCATTTT	CASSFSGDQPQHF
TRBV19	TRBD1	NA	TRBJ1-2	TGTGCCAGTAGTAGACAGGGGGCCCGCTATGGCTACACCTTC	CASSRQGARYGYTF
TRBV29-1	NA	NA	TRBJ1-1	TGCAGCGTTGCCGGGAGGGGGAACACTGAAGCTTTCTTT	CSVAGRGNTEAFF
TRBV7-3	TRBD2	NA	TRBJ2-3	TGTGCCAGCAGCTTAGGGACTAGCGGGAACACAGATACGCAGTATTTT	CASSLGTSGNTDTQYF
TRBV25-1	NA	once	TRBJ2-5	TGTGCCAGCAGTTCAACTCACTCAGTGGCGGGCTCACAAGAGACCCAGTACTTC	CASSSTHSVAGSQETQYF
TRBV7-3	TRBD1	NA	TRBJ2-5	TGTGCCAGCAGCTTATCGGGACAGGGAGAGACCCAGTACTTC	CASSLSGQGETQYF
TRBV18	NA	NA	TRBJ2-5	TGTGCCAGCTCACCTTATATCTCTTCAGAGACCCAGTACTTC	CASSPYISSETQYF
TRBV7-2	TRBD1	NA	TRBJ2-1	TGTGCCAGCAGCTTAGTGTCCACAGGGGGGAATGAGCAGTTCTTC	CASSLVSTGGNEQFF
TRBV5-1	TRBD2	once	TRBJ2-2	TGCGCCAGCAGCTTGGCCTACTGGCGGGAGGGGTACACCGGGGAGCTGTTTTTT	CASSLAYWREGYTGELFF
TRBV11-2	TRBD2	NA	TRBJ2-2	TGTGCCAGCAGCTTAGGTCTAGCGGGATCCGGGGAGCTGTTTTTT	CASSLGLAGSGELFF
TRBV30	TRBD2	NA	TRBJ2-7	TGTGCCTGGGGAGCGGGAGGGAGCTCCTACGAGCAGTACTTC	CAWGAGGSSYEQYF
TRBV7-2	TRBD2	NA	TRBJ2-1	TGTGCCAGCAGCTTAGTATCTAGCGGGAGGGAAGAGCAGTTCTTC	CASSLVSSGREEQFF
TRBV15	NA	NA	TRBJ2-1	TGTGCCACCAGCAGCAGCGTAGGCTCCTACAATGAGCAGTTCTTC	CATSSSVGSYNEQFF
TRBV5-1	NA	NA	TRBJ1-4	TGCGCCAGCAGCACAGGGTCCGGTGGAGAAAAACTGTTTTTT	CASSTGSGGEKLFF
TRBV19	TRBD1	NA	TRBJ1-2	TGTGCCAGTTGGAACAGGGGGGTCCTCGGAGATGGCTACACCTTC	CASWNRGVLGDGYTF
TRBV30	NA	NA	TRBJ1-6	TGTGCCTGGAGTGTCCCCTCTTCACCCCTCCACTTT	CAWSVPSSPLHF
TRBV9	NA	NA	TRBJ1-2	TGTGCCAGCAGCGACACCGGGACAACGACTAACTATGGCTACACCTTC	CASSDTGTTTNYGYTF